Below, one TCR beta chain is given with its context. Its antigen is as yet unknown. The record originates from a study of STAT3 mutations in large granular lymphocyte leukemia. In the study overall: Over half of T-LGLL patients had one or more immunosuppressive regimens.

The method was immunoSEQ multiplex PCR; TCRdb's version includes in-frame clones alone and lacks a portion of them. The table records fewer than 15,000 clones, 80% to 90% of them present only once. Overall study results and limits: After therapy, about 35% of the 18 patients switched clonotypes, all new clones STAT3 wild type. A small but highly pathogenic clone may have been missed. At least one immunodominant TCR beta clonotype appeared in every T-cell large granular lymphocyte leukemia patient. Treatment regimens differed across patients between samplings.

Trimming stripped 2 bases from V and 5 bases from J, with 12 bases between. The CDR3 runs 14 residues. Germline V lookup: CDR1 MNHNS, CDR2 SASEGT. V usage is TRBV6-1 and J usage is TRBJ1-1; the D gene is possibly TRBD1 (6 bases). The sequencing input was PBMCs. The receptor was isolated from a human donor with T large granular lymphocyte leukemia. Some clones in this sample may be carry-over from other donors' samples. This CDR3 is CASSELRGETEAFF. The CDR3 DNA is TGTGCCAGCAGTGAACTCAGGGGAGAGACTGAAGCTTTCTTT.